These 19 T cell receptor beta chains came from one sample sequenced in a study of breast tumors, draining lymph nodes, adjacent tissues. Samples came from axillary lymph nodes draining the breast cancer. TCRdb fed the multiplex PCR reads into MiXCR, producing one record per CDR3 protein. The profile covers tens of thousands of distinct CDR3 sequences, with over 25% appearing a single time and about 8% taken by the ten largest. The sequenced sample consisted of axillary lymph node tissue. The receptors come from a female donor with breast cancer. Some clones in this sample may be carry-over from other donors' samples.

This clonotype was seen many times. This chain connects TRBV7-2 to TRBJ2-7, with TRBD2 matching over 11 bases. Looked up from germline, CDR1 is SGHTA and CDR2 is FQGNSA. After removal of 6 bases from V and 8 bases from J, the junction contained 9 bases not matched to a gene. This CDR3 has 14 residues. This CDR3 is CASRQLAGEFKQYF. The CDR3 DNA reads TGTGCCAGCAGGCAACTAGCGGGAGAGTTTAAGCAGTACTTC.

This clonotype was observed many times. The rearrangement uses TRBV10-3 and TRBJ2-4; 9 positions agree with TRBD1. V dropped 3 bases and J dropped 5; count of bases not matched to a gene: 8. Germline-derived CDR1 and CDR2 are ENHRY and SYGVKD. The CDR3 is 16 amino acids. The CDR3 coding sequence is TGTGCCATCAGTGATCCGGGACAGGGCGGTCAAAACATTCAGTACTTC. Its translation is CAISDPGQGGQNIQYF.

This clonotype was seen at least ten times. At one end the junction does not follow the germline gene, possibly because of a read error. The chain combines TRBV6-5 with TRBJ1-5; D is unclear. CDR1 and CDR2 from the germline V gene are MNHEY and SVGAGI. This CDR3 spans 13 amino acids. The CDR3 region is CASSHSSNQPQHF. The CDR3 DNA follows: TGTGCCAGCAGTCACTCGTCCAATCAGCCCCAGCATTTT.

In its sample, this clonotype was seen many times. This rearrangement joins TRBV19 to TRBJ1-5; D gene ambiguous. CDR1 and CDR2 (germline): LNHDA, SQIVND (reference sequence). The CDR3 is made up of 12 amino acids. Trimming cost V 3 bases and J 5 bases, with 5 bases left between them. The CDR3 loop reads CASSISDQPQHF. DNA of the CDR3: TGTGCCAGTAGTATTAGTGATCAGCCCCAGCATTTT.

This clonotype was counted ten times or more. The CDR3 is CASSLPGQGWNEQFF. In DNA, the CDR3 is TGTGCCAGCAGCTTACCGGGACAGGGGTGGAATGAGCAGTTCTTC. This sequence joins TRBV7-2 and TRBJ2-1, with TRBD1 matching 10 bases. Germline V gene lookup returns CDR1 SGHTA and CDR2 FQGNSA. V trimming: 2 bases; J trimming: 7 bases; junction bases outside the gene matches: 5. The CDR3 is 15 amino acids.

V gene TRBV12-3 or TRBV12-4 combines with J gene TRBJ1-1, with a tentative D call TRBD1 (6 bases). The CDR3 is made up of 13 amino acids. V lost 5 bases and J 3 bases, leaving 10 bases between the germline ends. CDR3 loop: CASSLHRDTEAFF. CDR3 bases: TGTGCCAGCAGTCTTCACAGGGACACTGAAGCTTTCTTT.

This clonotype was observed many times. This rearrangement joins TRBV27 to TRBJ2-5, with 7 bases aligning to TRBD1. This CDR3 region has 14 residues. V lost 5 bases and J lost 5; bases outside the gene matches: 8. Germline CDR1 is MNHEY and CDR2 is SMNVEV (reference sequence). Here the CDR3 reads CASSVGGFRETQYF. Written as DNA, the CDR3 is TGTGCCAGCAGTGTAGGGGGCTTCAGGGAGACCCAGTACTTC.

The chain carries TRBV12-3 or TRBV12-4 and TRBJ1-1; D is perhaps TRBD1 (5 bases). CDR3 length equals 14 residues. Trimming stripped 2 bases from V and 5 bases from J, with 12 bases between. CDR3: CASSLSRGGTEAFF. CDR3 DNA sequence: TGTGCCAGCAGTTTATCTAGGGGAGGGACTGAAGCTTTCTTT.

The chain has TRBV5-4 and TRBJ2-1; tentatively, D is TRBD2 (6 bases). Germline values: CDR1 SGHNT, CDR2 YYREEE (reference sequence). V was shortened by 4 bases and J by 8 bases, with 19 bases between the two germline ends. This CDR3 has 15 amino acids. The CDR3 region is CASSRGGTPGYEQFF. The CDR3 DNA follows: TGTGCCAGCAGCCGGGGCGGGACCCCCGGCTATGAGCAGTTCTTC.

The chain carries TRBV28 and TRBJ1-1; the match to TRBD1 covers 8 bases. This CDR3 has 14 residues. Germline V gene sequence: CDR1 MDHEN, CDR2 SYDVKM. V trimming: 4 bases; J trimming: 5 bases; junction bases outside the gene matches: 6. The CDR3 region is CASSSIQGVTEAFF. In DNA, the CDR3 is TGTGCCAGCAGTTCCATACAGGGGGTTACTGAAGCTTTCTTT.

Regarding this clonotype: This may be a read error: a much more frequent sequence differs by one nucleotide. The missing conserved phenylalanine or tryptophan at the end of this CDR3 makes a read error likely. The chain carries TRBV28 and TRBJ2-2; unclear D gene. Germline CDR1 and CDR2: MDHEN and SYDVKM. The CDR3 length is 12 residues. The V end was cut by 7 bases, the J end by 7 bases, with 10 bases between. CDR3 DNA sequence: TGTGCCAGCAACGACCTCGTCGGGGAGCTGTTTCTT. Translating gives CASNDLVGELFL.

Comment on this clonotype: With a much larger clone just one base away, this may be a read error. DNA of the CDR3: TGTGCCAGCAGCTTGGGTCGGGCCGTCTACGAGCAGTACTTC. Its protein is CASSLGRAVYEQYF. J is TRBJ2-7 and V is TRBV5-6; unclear D gene. From germline, CDR1 is SGHDT and CDR2 YYEEEE. The CDR3 sequence is 14 residues long. The V end lost 0 bases, the J end lost 3 bases, and 10 bases lay between the germline ends. The variable domain in full, with the rest retrieved from reference TRBV5-6 and TRBJ2-7, is DAGVTQSPTHLIKTRGQQVTLRCSPKSGHDTVSWYQQALGQGPQFIFQYYEEEERQRGNFPDRFSGHQFPNYSSELNVNALLLGDSALYLCASSLGRAVYEQYFGPGTRLTVT.

The rearrangement joins TRBV2 to TRBJ2-1, with D possibly being TRBD1 or TRBD2 (5 bases each). This CDR3 has 15 amino acids. Trimming shortened V by 5 bases and J by 4 bases, and 15 bases separated the two germline ends. CDR1 and CDR2 (germline): SNHLY, FYNNEI. The CDR3: CASSFRGAKYNEQFF. The CDR3 nucleotides are TGTGCCAGCAGTTTCCGGGGCGCAAAATACAATGAGCAGTTCTTC. Full variable domain (remainder filled in from reference TRBV2 and TRBJ2-1): EPEVTQTPSHQVTQMGQEVILRCVPISNHLYFYWYRQILGQKVEFLVSFYNNEISEKSEIFDDQFSVERPDGSNFTLKIRSTKLEDSAMYFCASSFRGAKYNEQFFGPGTRLTVL.

Concerning this clonotype: It is unclear where the CDR3 begins or ends on the DNA, so no DNA is shown, and the CDR3 is as TCRdb lists it. J is TRBJ2-6 and V is TRBV12-3 or TRBV12-4; the DNA was not used to check the table's D call, TRBD1. Termini included, the CDR3 measures 23 amino acids. CDR3 sequence: CASSATGGNQPQHFGDGANVLTF.

This chain links TRBV7-9 with TRBJ2-3; 12 nucleotides agree with TRBD2. Per the germline V gene, CDR1 is SEHNR and CDR2 is FQNEAQ (reference sequence). The trim removed 5 bases at V and 1 base at J, leaving 4 bases unmatched. This CDR3 is 16 amino acids long. CDR3 DNA: TGTGCCAGCAGCAGCGGACTAGCGGGGCGCACAGATACGCAGTATTTT. It is translated as CASSSGLAGRTDTQYF.

This clonotype has a count of ten or more. CDR3 sequence (DNA): TGTGCCAGCAGGTCAACGCAGCGGGGCGAAGGGGGATACGAGCAGTACTTC. Protein: CASRSTQRGEGGYEQYF. The rearrangement joins TRBV28 to TRBJ2-7; tentatively, D is TRBD2 (7 bases). V was cut by 6 bases and J by 4 bases, with 25 bases left in between. In germline, CDR1 is MDHEN, CDR2 SYDVKM. This CDR3 is 17 amino acids long. Full variable domain (remainder filled in from reference TRBV28 and TRBJ2-7): DVKVTQSSRYLVKRTGEKVFLECVQDMDHENMFWYRQDPGLGLRLIYFSYDVKMKEKGDIPEGYSVSREKKERFSLILESASTNQTSMYLCASRSTQRGEGGYEQYFGPGTRLTVT.

The table lists this clonotype with a few counts. The junction departs from germline at one end; a sequencing error may be responsible. The genes are TRBV6-2 or TRBV6-3 and TRBJ2-1; D is perhaps TRBD1 or TRBD2 (5 bases each). The CDR3 runs 17 residues. The V gene's germline CDR1 is MNHEY and CDR2 SVGEGT. This CDR3 reads CASRPTTGKPSFNEQLF. The CDR3 DNA follows: TGTGCCAGCAGACCGACTACAGGAAAGCCTTCTTTCAATGAGCAGCTCTTC.

Concerning this clonotype itself: One end of the junction does not line up with germline, which may come from a read error. This chain uses TRBV7-3 with TRBJ2-5; D is ambiguous. Germline loops: CDR1 SGHTA, CDR2 FQGTGA. The CDR3 totals 15 residues. This CDR3 reads CGSSKDGAPLETQYF. The CDR3 region has the DNA TGTGGCAGCAGCAAGGACGGCGCTCCTTTGGAGACCCAGTACTTC.

This clonotype was recorded once. As the CDR3 is not closed by the conserved phenylalanine or tryptophan, this likely results from a read error. No DNA is shown, since the ends of the CDR3 on it are uncertain; the CDR3 is the one TCRdb lists. The rearrangement links TRBV7-6 to TRBJ1-6. Inclusive of both ends, the CDR3 amounts to 21 amino acids. The germline CDR1 and CDR2 sequences are SGHVS and FNYEAQ. Here the CDR3 reads CASSFYICSARVETVWSPLHL.